This entry is about one T cell receptor beta chain. The antigen remains undetermined. These data are taken from a study of siplizumab effects on memory and regulatory T cells. Study findings and constraints: Major contributors to the alloresponse seemed to be naive T cells, which also appeared more diverse than memory cells. Treatment with siplizumab left mappable alloreactive CD4+ clones averaging approximately 69% Treg-derived, compared with 25% to 30% in controls.

This CDR3 comprises 14 residues. Trimming took 6 bases from V and 3 from J; bases not matched to a gene: 5. The germline V gene has CDR1 SGHRS and CDR2 YFSETQ. The method was immunoSEQ multiplex PCR; TCRdb's version includes in-frame clones alone and lacks a portion of them. The sample consists of fewer than 85,000 clones, roughly 89% of them appearing once. Input material: Tregs sorted from blood. The clonotype was recovered from a human donor in good health. This sequence joins TRBV5-1 and TRBJ2-5; 10 bases line up with TRBD2. CDR3 amino acids: CASKAGGPKETQYF. As DNA, the CDR3 is TGCGCCAGCAAAGCGGGGGGGCCTAAAGAGACCCAGTACTTC.